This T cell receptor (beta chain) emerged from a study of cytomegalovirus exposure and HLA in healthy donors. Trimming removed 7 bases from V and 4 bases from J; junction bases left unmatched: 12. Germline CDR1 is SGHAT and CDR2 is FQNNGV. The CDR3 is made up of 15 amino acids. The PCR contained 60 Vbeta and 13 Jbeta primers. The table came from immunoSEQ multiplex PCR; TCRdb's copy has only in-frame clones and leaves some out. The sample contains approximately 240,000 clones, 77% of which appear only once. The V gene is TRBV11-2, the J gene TRBJ2-7, with 8 bases that match TRBD1. The specimen sequenced was PBMCs. The origin of this receptor is a woman aged 60-75 years in good health and CMV-seropositive. In DNA form, the CDR3 reads TGTGCCAGCACCCCCGGGACAGGAACGCCTTACGAGCAGTACTTC. Encoded protein: CASTPGTGTPYEQYF.